Listed here are 19 T cell receptor beta chains from one sample, sequenced in a study of T cell responses to AZD1222 COVID-19 vaccine (dated by TCRdb to the early 2020s). The time point label for this specimen denotes: baseline before first vaccination. Library prep was done by the immunoSEQ multiplex PCR assay. The table comes from immuneACCESS by way of TCRdb, which keeps in-frame sequences with V and J called. Part of the clones is missing from these tables; in studies checked, under half for an unresolved V gene and the rest for unknown reasons. The sample table records about 150,000 clones; around 89% of these occur just once. The biggest ten clones account for 3% to 3.5% of the sample. The sample here was peripheral blood, taken on day 0 of AZD1222 vaccination. These receptors all stem from an adult in good health.

The V and J genes are TRBV11-3 and TRBJ2-3; D not certain. Trimming removed 6 bases at V and 1 base at J, with 5 bases between. The CDR3 has 12 amino acids. The germline V gene has CDR1 SGHNT and CDR2 YENEEA. CDR3 residues: CASSARTDTQYF. The CDR3 DNA is TGTGCCAGCAGTGCTCGCACAGATACGCAGTATTTT.

The chain carries TRBV14 and TRBJ2-1; 10 positions match TRBD1. The junction had 2 bases not matched to a gene; V was cut back by 1 base and J by 2 bases. The CDR3 has 16 amino acids. In germline, CDR1 is SGHDN, CDR2 FVKESK. The CDR3, as DNA: TGTGCCAGCAGCCAAGTTGGGACAGGGGCCTACAATGAGCAGTTCTTC. Translated, it gives CASSQVGTGAYNEQFF.

The chain carries TRBV12-1 and TRBJ1-5. TRBV12-1 is annotated as a pseudogene. CDR3 length: 15 residues. The CDR3 protein is CASSGRDPKNQPQHF. In DNA, the CDR3 is TGTGCCAGCAGCGGACGGGACCCTAAAAATCAGCCCCAGCATTTT.

The rearrangement joins TRBV19 to TRBJ1-5, with D unresolved. The CDR3 runs 15 residues. Germline V lookup: CDR1 LNHDA, CDR2 SQIVND (reference sequence). Trimming left V 7 bases short and J 6 bases short, with 19 bases between. CDR3 nucleotide sequence: TGTGCCAGTACCCCGTCCCTGGGGTCGGGTCAGCCCCAGCATTTT. Amino acid sequence: CASTPSLGSGQPQHF.

The chain couples TRBV13 to TRBJ2-1, with TRBD1 as a possible D gene (5 bases). The CDR3 totals 14 residues. The V gene lost 0 bases and the J gene lost 5 bases, with 8 bases spanning the gap. Germline CDR1 is PRHDT and CDR2 is FYEKMQ (reference sequence). CDR3 nucleotides: TGTGCCAGCAGCTTAGGGGACAAGAACAATGAGCAGTTCTTC. Translated, it gives CASSLGDKNNEQFF.

The chain joins TRBV6-5 to TRBJ2-2; either TRBD1 or TRBD2 may supply D (5 bases each). V was pared by 4 bases and J by 1 base, with 10 bases between. CDR1 is MNHEY, CDR2 SVGAGI, per germline. This CDR3 region has 15 residues. The CDR3 protein is CASSSGTGNTGELFF. CDR3 DNA: TGTGCCAGCAGTTCGGGGACGGGGAACACCGGGGAGCTGTTTTTT.

V and J are TRBV11-2 and TRBJ1-4; 11 nucleotides align to TRBD1. V lost 4 bases to trimming and J lost 8 bases; unmatched junction nucleotides: 3. This CDR3 region has 14 residues. Germline V gives CDR1 SGHAT, CDR2 FQNNGV. In DNA form, the CDR3 reads TGTGCCAGCAGCTACGGACAGGGGGCGGAAAAACTGTTTTTT. This gives the protein CASSYGQGAEKLFF.

The rearrangement uses TRBV18 and TRBJ1-3; TRBD1 agrees at 9 bases. CDR3 size: 16 residues. V dropped 5 bases and J dropped 2; count of bases not matched to a gene: 7. Germline lookup yields CDR1 KGHSH and CDR2 LQKENI. DNA for the CDR3: TGTGCCAGCTCAGCCGGGACAGGGAGGACTGGAAACACCATATATTTT. Protein: CASSAGTGRTGNTIYF.

The chain uses TRBV15 and TRBJ2-7, with 9 positions matching TRBD1. This CDR3 spans 17 amino acids. Germline CDR1 LNHNV, CDR2 YYDKDF (reference sequence). After removal of 0 bases from V and 0 bases from J, the junction contained 6 bases not matched to a gene. CDR3 DNA: TGTGCCACCAGCAGAGATGGGGGACAGGGCAACTCCTACGAGCAGTACTTC. It yields the protein CATSRDGGQGNSYEQYF.

The V gene is TRBV5-5, the J gene TRBJ1-2, with a tentative D call TRBD1 (5 bases). Between the trimmed V and J ends, which lost 4 bases and 4 bases, there was a span of 17 bases. The CDR3 sequence is 15 residues long. CDR1 is SGHKS and CDR2 is YYEKEE in the germline V gene (reference sequence). In DNA, the CDR3 is TGTGCCAGCAGCCCGACGCAGGGCCAGGGCTATGGCTACACCTTC. Translated: CASSPTQGQGYGYTF. The whole variable domain, remainder taken from reference TRBV5-5 and TRBJ1-2, is DAGVTQSPTHLIKTRGQQVTLRCSPISGHKSVSWYQQVLGQGPQFIFQYYEKEERGRGNFPDRFSARQFPNYSSELNVNALLLGDSALYLCASSPTQGQGYGYTFGSGTRLTVV.

For this clone: Other DNA sequences in this specimen translate into the identical CDR3. The chain has TRBV18 and TRBJ1-6; TRBD1 aligns across 8 bases. This CDR3 contains 14 residues. The germline gives CDR1 KGHSH, CDR2 LQKENI. V gave up 6 bases and J gave up 10 bases; unmatched junction bases: 8. This CDR3 reads CASSPQGAGSPLHF. The CDR3 bases are TGTGCCAGCTCCCCTCAGGGGGCTGGATCACCCCTCCACTTT.

Of note for this clone: This same CDR3 is encoded by further DNA sequences in the sample. The chain couples TRBV19 to TRBJ2-3; 9 bases match TRBD1. This CDR3 region has 13 residues. J lost 3 bases, V lost 6 bases, and 1 base had no gene match. Germline loops: CDR1 LNHDA, CDR2 SQIVND (reference sequence). The CDR3 region has the DNA TGTGCCAGTAGGGACAGGGGTACAGATACGCAGTATTTT. Translated, it gives CASRDRGTDTQYF.

The rearrangement joins TRBV11-2 to TRBJ1-2; 8 bases are shared with TRBD1. Germline-derived CDR1 and CDR2 are SGHAT and FQNNGV. V gave up 5 bases and J gave up 4 bases; unmatched junction bases: 3. The CDR3 extends over 13 amino acids. The CDR3 spells CASSADRVYGYTF. The CDR3 nucleotides read TGTGCCAGCAGCGCGGACAGGGTCTATGGCTACACCTTC.

The V call is TRBV11-2, the J call TRBJ1-3, with D perhaps TRBD1 (5 bases). Germline V gene data show CDR1 as SGHAT and CDR2 as FQNNGV. Trimming left V 5 bases short and J 0 bases short, with 20 bases between. This CDR3 has 18 amino acids. CDR3 in amino acids: CASSTISYGTSSGNTIYF. CDR3 coding DNA: TGTGCCAGCAGCACTATTTCGTATGGGACTAGCTCTGGAAACACCATATATTTT.

This chain joins TRBV7-2 and TRBJ2-5, with a tentative D call TRBD2 (6 bases). This CDR3 spans 14 amino acids. The germline V gene encodes CDR1 SGHTA and CDR2 FQGNSA. V shed 6 bases and J shed 5 bases, with 16 bases lying between them. The CDR3 nucleotides read TGTGCCAGCAGGAGATTAGCGGCTCCCGAGACCCAGTACTTC. This codes for CASRRLAAPETQYF.

The CDR3 is CASSFSSGGEAFF. For the CDR3, the DNA is TGTGCCAGCAGTTTTTCCTCCGGGGGAGAAGCTTTCTTT. The V call is TRBV12-3 or TRBV12-4, the J call TRBJ1-1, with a tentative D call TRBD1 (5 bases). The CDR3 has 13 amino acids. V lost 3 bases to trimming and J lost 8 bases, with 13 bases between them.

CDR3 sequence reads: CASSSGAGGNTEAFF. For the CDR3, the DNA is TGTGCCAGCAGTTCGGGGGCAGGGGGGAACACTGAAGCTTTCTTT. This chain joins TRBV6-5 and TRBJ1-1, with 7 nucleotides matching TRBD1. Germline V CDR1 and CDR2: MNHEY, SVGAGI. This CDR3 region has 15 residues. The J segment lost 1 base and the V segment lost 4 bases, leaving 6 bases of the junction unmatched.

The chain employs TRBV6-1 and TRBJ1-3, with a weak D call TRBD1 (5 bases). Trimming cost V 0 bases and J 0 bases, with 9 bases left between them. The CDR3 spans 16 residues. Germline V lookup: CDR1 MNHNS, CDR2 SASEGT. CDR3 nucleotides: TGTGCCAGCAGTGAAGCGACAGCTAGCTCTGGAAACACCATATATTTT. It yields the protein CASSEATASSGNTIYF.

The J gene is TRBJ1-1, the V gene TRBV6-1, with a weak D call TRBD1 (5 bases). The ends were cut back, 6 bases at V and 7 bases at J, with 12 bases in the middle. Germline V lookup: CDR1 MNHNS, CDR2 SASEGT. CDR3 length equals 12 residues. The CDR3 DNA is TGTGCCAGCAGGGGGGGACGGAGTGAAGCTTTCTTT. The encoded protein is CASRGGRSEAFF.